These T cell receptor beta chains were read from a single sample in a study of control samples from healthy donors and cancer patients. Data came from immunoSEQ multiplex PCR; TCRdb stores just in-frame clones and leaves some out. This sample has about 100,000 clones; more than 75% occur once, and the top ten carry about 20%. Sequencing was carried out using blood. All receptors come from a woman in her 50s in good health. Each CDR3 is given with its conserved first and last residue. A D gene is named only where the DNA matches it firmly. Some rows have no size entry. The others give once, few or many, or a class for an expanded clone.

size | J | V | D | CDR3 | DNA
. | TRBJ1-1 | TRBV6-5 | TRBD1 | CASISGTGNTEAFF | TGTGCCAGCATTTCCGGGACAGGGAACACTGAAGCTTTCTTT
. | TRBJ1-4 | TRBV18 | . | CASSPPGDLATNEKLFF | TGTGCCAGCTCACCACCGGGGGATCTTGCAACTAATGAAAAACTGTTTTTT
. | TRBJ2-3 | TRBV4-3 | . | CASSQGPDITDTQYF | TGCGCCAGCAGCCAAGGGCCTGACATCACAGATACGCAGTATTTT
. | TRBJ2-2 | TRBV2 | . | CASRNNGRDATGELFF | TGTGCCAGCAGGAATAACGGCAGGGATGCAACCGGGGAGCTGTTTTTT
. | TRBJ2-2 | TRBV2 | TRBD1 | CASSEPPGQGKMSNTGELFF | TGTGCCAGCAGTGAACCCCCGGGACAGGGGAAGATGTCGAACACCGGGGAGCTGTTTTTT
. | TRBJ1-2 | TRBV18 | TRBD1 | CASSPGQGNYGYTF | TGTGCCAGCTCACCCGGACAGGGGAACTATGGCTACACCTTC
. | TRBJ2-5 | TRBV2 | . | CASSEQGGQETQYF | TGTGCCAGCAGTGAACAGGGAGGCCAAGAGACCCAGTACTTC
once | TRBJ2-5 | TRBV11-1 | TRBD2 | CASSLRGSGGQETQYF | TGTGCCAGCAGCCTCCGGGGAAGCGGGGGACAAGAGACCCAGTACTTC
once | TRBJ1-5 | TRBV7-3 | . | CASSPQGGGNQPQHF | TGTGCCAGCAGCCCACAGGGTGGGGGCAATCAGCCCCAGCATTTT
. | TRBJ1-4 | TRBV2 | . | CASSERVGVNEKLFF | TGTGCCAGCAGTGAAAGGGTAGGAGTTAATGAAAAACTGTTTTTT
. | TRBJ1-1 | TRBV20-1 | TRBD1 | CSASYPQGETEAFF | TGCAGTGCTAGTTATCCTCAGGGGGAAACTGAAGCTTTCTTT
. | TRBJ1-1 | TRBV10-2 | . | CASSVSGPSGNTEAFF | TGCGCCAGCAGTGTCTCAGGGCCGTCGGGGAACACTGAAGCTTTCTTT
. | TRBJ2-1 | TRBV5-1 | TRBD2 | CASSPELADPNEQFF | TGCGCCAGCAGCCCGGAACTAGCGGACCCCAATGAGCAGTTCTTC
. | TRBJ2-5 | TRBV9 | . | CASSDRGLSLETQYF | TGTGCCAGCAGCGATAGGGGACTGTCACTAGAGACCCAGTACTTC
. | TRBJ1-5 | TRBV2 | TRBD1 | CASSEAGLTGLGPQHF | TGTGCCAGCAGTGAAGCGGGTCTGACAGGGCTAGGGCCCCAGCATTTT
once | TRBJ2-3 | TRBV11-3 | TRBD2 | CASSARLAGVNADTQYF | TGTGCCAGCAGCGCCAGACTAGCGGGAGTAAATGCGGATACGCAGTATTTT
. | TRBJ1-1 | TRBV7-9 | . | CASSSTRLAFF | TGTGCCAGCAGCTCGACTCGGCTCGCTTTCTTT
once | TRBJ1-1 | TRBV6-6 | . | CASTPSYGVNTEAFF | TGTGCCAGCACCCCCTCATACGGAGTCAACACTGAAGCTTTCTTT
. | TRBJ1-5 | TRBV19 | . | CASRSAPGNQPQHF | TGTGCCAGTAGATCTGCCCCCGGCAATCAGCCCCAGCATTTT
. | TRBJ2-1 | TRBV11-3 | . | CASSPTGALGNEQFF | TGTGCCAGCAGCCCCACCGGGGCACTCGGCAATGAGCAGTTCTTC
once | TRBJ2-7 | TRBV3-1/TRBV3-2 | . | CASSQASIEQYF | TGTGCCAGCAGCCAAGCCTCCATTGAGCAGTACTTC
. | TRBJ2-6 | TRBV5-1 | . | CASSLAGQRFSGANVLTF | TGCGCCAGCAGCTTGGCGGGACAACGATTCTCTGGGGCCAACGTCCTGACTTTC
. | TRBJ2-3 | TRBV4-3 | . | CASSQDRGGVGDTQYF | TGCGCCAGCAGCCAAGATCGGGGCGGGGTGGGAGATACGCAGTATTTT
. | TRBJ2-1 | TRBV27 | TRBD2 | CASSSGLAVYNEQFF | TGTGCCAGCAGTTCGGGACTAGCGGTTTACAATGAGCAGTTCTTC
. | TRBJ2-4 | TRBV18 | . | CASSPPEVGNIQYF | TGTGCCAGCTCACCACCGGAGGTAGGAAACATTCAGTACTTC
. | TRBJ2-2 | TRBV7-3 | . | CASSPGRIVNTGELFF | TGTGCCAGCAGCCCAGGGAGGATCGTAAACACCGGGGAGCTGTTTTTT
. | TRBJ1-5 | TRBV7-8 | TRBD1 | CASSLMVWGQLNQPQHF | TGTGCCAGCAGCTTAATGGTTTGGGGACAGCTTAATCAGCCCCAGCATTTT
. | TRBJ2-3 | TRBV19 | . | CASSIADFRSDTQYF | TGTGCCAGTAGTATAGCGGATTTTCGTTCGGATACGCAGTATTTT
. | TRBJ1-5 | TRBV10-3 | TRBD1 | CAISEPTGNKGTGLSQPQHF | TGTGCCATCAGTGAGCCGACGGGGAATAAGGGGACAGGGTTATCTCAGCCCCAGCATTTT
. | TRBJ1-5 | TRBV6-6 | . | CASTFEGINQPQHF | TGTGCCAGCACTTTTGAAGGAATCAATCAGCCCCAGCATTTT
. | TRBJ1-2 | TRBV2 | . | CASSESRKFYGYTF | TGTGCCAGCAGTGAGAGCAGGAAATTCTATGGCTACACCTTC
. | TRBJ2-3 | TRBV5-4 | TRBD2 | CAQRAGGPGTDTQYF | TGTGCCCAGCGAGCGGGGGGGCCGGGAACAGATACGCAGTATTTT
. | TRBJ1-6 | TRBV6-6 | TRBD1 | CASSYDRGIHF | TGTGCCAGCAGCTACGACAGGGGCATCCACTTT
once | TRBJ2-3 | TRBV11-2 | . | CASGRGDTQYF | TGTGCCAGCGGAAGGGGGGATACGCAGTATTTT
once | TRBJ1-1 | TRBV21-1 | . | CASSKVSRGDTEAFF | TGTGCCAGCAGCAAAGTGAGCAGGGGGGATACTGAAGCTTTCTTT
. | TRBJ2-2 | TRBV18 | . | CASSGGDTGELFF | TGTGCCAGCTCCGGTGGGGACACCGGGGAGCTGTTTTTT
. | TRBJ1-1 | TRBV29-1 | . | CSVEKNRNTEAFF | TGCAGCGTTGAAAAAAACAGGAACACTGAAGCTTTCTTT
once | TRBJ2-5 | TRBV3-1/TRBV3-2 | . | CASSQYRSRETQYF | TGTGCCAGCAGCCAATATCGAAGTCGGGAGACCCAGTACTTC
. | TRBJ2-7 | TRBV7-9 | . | CASRGTSSYEQYF | TGTGCCAGCAGGGGGACTTCCTCCTACGAGCAGTACTTC
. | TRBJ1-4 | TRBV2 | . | CASSEWGINEKLFF | TGTGCCAGCAGTGAATGGGGGATTAATGAAAAACTGTTTTTT
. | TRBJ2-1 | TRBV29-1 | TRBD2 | CSVEVWTSRYNEQFF | TGCAGCGTTGAAGTTTGGACTAGCAGATACAATGAGCAGTTCTTC
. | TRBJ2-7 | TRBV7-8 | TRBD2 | CASSQGAGGPYEQYF | TGTGCCAGCAGCCAGGGAGCGGGGGGCCCCTACGAGCAGTACTTC
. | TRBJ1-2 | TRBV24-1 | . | CATSDLDSGGYTF | TGTGCCACCAGTGATTTGGACAGTGGAGGCTACACCTTC
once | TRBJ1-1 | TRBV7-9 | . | CASSLSPQQGPGDTEAFF | TGTGCCAGCAGCTTAAGCCCCCAACAAGGCCCAGGGGACACTGAAGCTTTCTTT
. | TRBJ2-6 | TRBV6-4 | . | CASSADGDSGANVLTF | TGTGCCAGCAGTGCGGACGGGGACTCTGGGGCCAACGTCCTGACTTTC
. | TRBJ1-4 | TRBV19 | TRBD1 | CASSVRDSGAANEKLFF | TGTGCCAGTAGTGTCCGGGACAGCGGCGCGGCTAATGAAAAACTGTTTTTT
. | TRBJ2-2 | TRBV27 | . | CASSDSTFTGELFF | TGTGCCAGCTCCGACAGCACCTTTACCGGGGAGCTGTTTTTT
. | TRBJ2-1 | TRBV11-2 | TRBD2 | CASSLDQQGLALDEQFF | TGTGCCAGCAGCTTAGATCAGCAAGGACTAGCGCTAGATGAGCAGTTCTTC
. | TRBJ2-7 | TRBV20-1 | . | CSARALYEQYF | TGCAGTGCTAGAGCGCTTTACGAGCAGTACTTC
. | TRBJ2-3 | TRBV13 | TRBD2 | CASSLWGGRTDTQYF | TGTGCCAGCAGCTTATGGGGGGGACGCACAGATACGCAGTATTTT
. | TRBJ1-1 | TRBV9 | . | CASTFLLNGRTEAFF | TGTGCCAGCACCTTCCTTCTTAATGGGCGCACTGAAGCTTTCTTT
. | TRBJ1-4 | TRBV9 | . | CASSASRGPNEKLFF | TGTGCCAGCAGCGCCTCCAGGGGCCCTAATGAAAAACTGTTTTTT
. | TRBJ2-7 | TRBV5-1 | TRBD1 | CASSPTGGRWQYF | TGCGCCAGCAGCCCGACAGGGGGGCGGTGGCAGTACTTC
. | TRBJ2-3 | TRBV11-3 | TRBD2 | CASSKTSGRTTDTQYF | TGTGCCAGCAGCAAGACTAGCGGGAGGACAACAGATACGCAGTATTTT
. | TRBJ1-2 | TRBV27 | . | CASTPGGYYGYTF | TGTGCCAGCACCCCTGGGGGGTACTATGGCTACACCTTC